These T cell receptor beta chains were read from a single sample in a study of blood T cells in healthy people across ages. MiXCR, run by TCRdb on the 5' RACE reads, gives a single entry per CDR3 protein. The table lists 800,000 to 950,000 distinct CDR3 sequences, almost 30% of them singletons. This sample was also put to use in a study of T cells of mothers and their children.

The sequenced sample consisted of blood. The receptors were sampled from a middle-aged woman in good health. CDR3s include the opening cysteine and the closing phenylalanine or tryptophan. The order of the fields is clone size, V gene, J gene, D gene, CDR3 protein, CDR3 DNA. The D gene is left open where the match is weak. A clone size is listed for some rows: how often the clone was seen (once, few, many), or a class if it is expanded.

many	TRBV20-1	TRBJ2-5	-	CSASGGRETQYF	TGCAGTGCTAGCGGGGGACGAGAGACCCAGTACTTC
few	TRBV12-3/TRBV12-4	TRBJ2-1	TRBD2	CASSPGLGMINEQFF	TGTGCCAGCAGCCCGGGACTAGGAATGATCAATGAGCAGTTCTTC
-	TRBV4-3	TRBJ2-3	-	CASSQQLGDTQYF	TGCGCCAGCAGCCAACAACTAGGCGATACGCAGTATTTT
-	TRBV19	TRBJ1-1	-	CATFRTANTEAFF	TGTGCCACATTCCGGACAGCGAACACTGAAGCTTTCTTT
few	TRBV5-5	TRBJ1-6	-	CASSLYQGSKSDSPLHF	TGTGCCAGCAGCTTGTACCAGGGTAGCAAGTCGGATTCACCCCTCCACTTT
-	TRBV14	TRBJ2-5	TRBD2	CASSQASGAIWGETQYF	TGTGCCAGCAGCCAAGCTAGCGGGGCCATTTGGGGGGAGACCCAGTACTTC
few	TRBV27	TRBJ2-6	TRBD1	CASSFSNPQQGAGANVLTF	TGTGCCAGCAGTTTCTCTAACCCACAACAGGGGGCTGGGGCCAACGTCCTGACTTTC
few	TRBV20-1	TRBJ2-3	TRBD1	CSAEATGESTDTQYF	TGCAGTGCTGAGGCTACAGGGGAAAGCACAGATACGCAGTATTTT
many	TRBV5-1	TRBJ2-5	-	CASSLPDLSYQETQYF	TGCGCCAGCAGCTTGCCGGACTTATCGTACCAAGAGACCCAGTACTTC
many	TRBV2	TRBJ2-3	TRBD2	CASSDPGLDTDTQYF	TGTGCCAGCAGTGACCCCGGACTAGACACAGATACGCAGTATTTT
few	TRBV6-5	TRBJ2-5	-	CASRTPSKTQYF	TGTGCCAGCAGGACCCCCTCGAAGACCCAGTACTTC
many	TRBV20-1	TRBJ1-5	TRBD1	CSARSRTGKALNQPQHF	TGCAGTGCTAGATCCCGGACAGGCAAAGCCCTTAATCAGCCCCAGCATTTT
few	TRBV11-1	TRBJ1-1	TRBD1	CASSLGDRPSGYTEAFF	TGTGCCAGCAGCTTAGGGGACAGGCCCTCGGGGTACACTGAAGCTTTCTTT
many	TRBV15	TRBJ2-6	TRBD1	CATSRTGGSGANVLTF	TGTGCCACCAGCAGGACAGGGGGCTCTGGGGCCAACGTCCTGACTTTC
many	TRBV7-9	TRBJ1-6	-	CASSSDGGNNSPLHF	TGTGCCAGCAGCTCAGATGGGGGAAATAATTCACCCCTCCACTTT
-	TRBV3-1	TRBJ1-2	-	CASGRGLSSYGYTF	TGTGCCAGCGGTAGGGGCCTTTCTTCGTATGGCTACACCTTC
-	TRBV20-1	TRBJ2-5	-	CSARQESTIFF	TGCAGTGCTCGCCAGGAGTCGACCATATTCTTC
-	TRBV2	TRBJ2-5	-	CASREIQGTQYF	TGTGCCAGCAGAGAGATTCAGGGTACCCAGTACTTC
few	TRBV2	TRBJ1-2	-	CASSEGIGGYTF	TGTGCCAGCAGTGAAGGCATAGGCGGCTACACCTTC
few	TRBV5-1	TRBJ2-7	TRBD2	CAGSPTGRGILSEQYF	TGCGCCGGCAGCCCGACCGGGCGGGGGATTCTCTCCGAGCAGTACTTC
-	TRBV20-1	TRBJ2-6	-	CGARPPGSGASVLTF	TGCGGTGCTAGACCACCAGGGTCTGGGGCCAGCGTCCTGACTTTC
-	TRBV6-6	TRBJ1-2	TRBD1	CASAQGADGYTF	TGTGCCAGCGCTCAGGGGGCGGATGGCTACACCTTC
-	TRBV10-3	TRBJ2-3	TRBD2	CAISAPGSGGSTDTQYF	TGTGCCATCAGTGCTCCCGGGAGCGGGGGTAGCACAGATACGCAGTATTTT
many	TRBV29-1	TRBJ2-1	-	CSAIGPHEQFF	TGCAGCGCGATAGGACCTCATGAGCAGTTCTTC
many	TRBV4-2	TRBJ1-2	-	CASSQAGTDYGYTF	TGTGCCAGCAGCCAAGCAGGGACGGATTATGGCTACACCTTC
-	TRBV29-1	TRBJ2-3	TRBD2	CSVKAGGRDTQYF	TGCAGCGTTAAAGCGGGGGGGCGAGATACGCAGTATTTT
few	TRBV30	TRBJ1-5	TRBD1	CAWSVRTGGQPQHF	TGTGCCTGGAGTGTACGGACAGGGGGTCAGCCCCAGCATTTT
few	TRBV7-2	TRBJ2-1	-	CASPGPNNEQFF	TGTGCCAGTCCCGGGCCGAACAATGAGCAGTTCTTC
-	TRBV29-1	TRBJ2-5	TRBD1	CSVEDQTGGGTQYF	TGCAGCGTTGAAGATCAAACAGGGGGAGGGACCCAGTACTTC
-	TRBV6-2/TRBV6-3	TRBJ1-1	TRBD1	CASSKGQGEAFF	TGTGCCAGCAGTAAAGGACAGGGTGAAGCTTTCTTT
few	TRBV6-2/TRBV6-3	TRBJ1-6	TRBD1	CASSPTGQGSSPLHF	TGTGCCAGCAGCCCGACGGGACAGGGAAGTTCACCCCTCCACTTT
-	TRBV7-9	TRBJ2-2	-	CASSPNRLNTGELFF	TGTGCCAGCAGCCCTAACAGATTGAACACCGGGGAGCTGTTTTTT
-	TRBV6-6	TRBJ2-7	TRBD2	CASSPSGAARGREQYF	TGTGCCAGCAGTCCGAGCGGGGCCGCGCGAGGGCGCGAGCAGTACTTC
many	TRBV12-3/TRBV12-4	TRBJ2-7	TRBD1	CASSFYRGSYEQYF	TGTGCCAGCAGTTTCTACAGGGGGTCTTACGAGCAGTACTTC
many	TRBV7-8	TRBJ2-6	-	CASMAGRPSSGANVLTF	TGTGCCAGCATGGCGGGCCGACCCAGCTCTGGGGCCAACGTCCTGACTTTC
few	TRBV4-3	TRBJ2-7	-	CASSQDHGNSISYEQYF	TGCGCCAGCAGCCAAGATCACGGGAACAGCATCTCCTACGAGCAGTACTTC
few	TRBV11-2	TRBJ2-7	TRBD2	CASSLAIAGGEQYF	TGTGCCAGCAGCTTAGCGATAGCGGGGGGAGAGCAGTACTTC
few	TRBV7-8	TRBJ2-6	-	CASSLSAGARSGANVLTF	TGTGCCAGCAGCTTAAGTGCGGGGGCAAGATCTGGGGCCAACGTCCTGACTTTC
-	TRBV5-1	TRBJ2-7	TRBD1	CASSSSGTGTGEQYF	TGCGCCAGCAGCTCCTCCGGGACAGGGACAGGAGAGCAGTACTTC
-	TRBV6-6	TRBJ1-1	-	CASTSFKEAFF	TGTGCCAGCACCTCCTTCAAGGAAGCTTTCTTT
-	TRBV11-2	TRBJ1-4	-	CASSLDLREKLFF	TGTGCCAGCAGCTTAGATCTCCGTGAAAAACTGTTTTTT
many	TRBV9	TRBJ2-1	TRBD2	CASSAGGSGYNEQFF	TGTGCCAGCAGCGCGGGAGGTTCGGGGTACAATGAGCAGTTCTTC
-	TRBV7-2	TRBJ1-5	-	CASSVQGTPFNQPQHF	TGTGCCAGCAGCGTACAGGGTACGCCTTTCAATCAGCCCCAGCATTTT
few	TRBV12-3/TRBV12-4	TRBJ2-1	TRBD2	CASSPLGRGGPYNEQFF	TGTGCCAGCAGTCCCCTTGGGCGGGGGGGGCCCTACAATGAGCAGTTCTTC
-	TRBV7-2	TRBJ1-1	TRBD1	CASSPTGGKAEAFF	TGTGCCAGCAGTCCAACAGGGGGCAAGGCTGAAGCTTTCTTT
once	TRBV5-1	TRBJ2-3	-	CASSLEVTADTQYF	TGCGCCAGCAGCTTGGAGGTTACGGCAGATACGCAGTATTTT
many	TRBV3-1	TRBJ1-2	-	CASSQTGYYGYTF	TGTGCCAGCAGCCAAACCGGGTACTATGGCTACACCTTC
-	TRBV7-2	TRBJ1-4	-	CASSQFTGSEKPFF	TGTGCCAGCAGCCAATTCACAGGGAGTGAAAAACCGTTTTTT
few	TRBV5-1	TRBJ2-3	-	CASSLEGHSPDTQYF	TGCGCCAGCAGCTTGGAGGGACATTCCCCAGATACGCAGTATTTT
many	TRBV4-1	TRBJ2-7	TRBD1	CASSRQGQGTYEQYF	TGCGCCAGCAGCCGACAGGGACAGGGGACCTACGAGCAGTACTTC